This TCR beta chain was documented in a study of blood T cell repertoires in COVID-19. A single count supports this clone. In the study's own analysis: Researchers report that nucleated cell counts were estimated from reference gene primer amplification. Produced via immunoSEQ multiplex PCR; TCRdb's table is partial and in-frame only. The V and J calls and clone size are taken from that table; D and trimming were inferred from the DNA. The table lists 300,000 to 400,000 clones, approximately 86% of them singletons, with roughly 4% in the top ten. Enrolled through a virtual design, the participants were between about 18 and 100 years of age and came from some 25 US areas. The sequence was collected from a woman in her forties with acute COVID-19. The sample taken for sequencing was PBMCs or T cells enriched from blood (not recorded which).

CDR3 sequence: CASSEEGASNQPQHF. The CDR3, as DNA: TGCGCCAGCAGTGAAGAGGGGGCCAGTAATCAGCCCCAGCATTTT. This rearrangement joins TRBV10-1 to TRBJ1-5; 7 bases agree with TRBD1. CDR1 WNHNN and CDR2 SYGVQD come from the germline V gene (reference sequence). This CDR3 is 15 amino acids long. V shed 3 bases and J 4 bases; nucleotides not matched to a gene: 6.